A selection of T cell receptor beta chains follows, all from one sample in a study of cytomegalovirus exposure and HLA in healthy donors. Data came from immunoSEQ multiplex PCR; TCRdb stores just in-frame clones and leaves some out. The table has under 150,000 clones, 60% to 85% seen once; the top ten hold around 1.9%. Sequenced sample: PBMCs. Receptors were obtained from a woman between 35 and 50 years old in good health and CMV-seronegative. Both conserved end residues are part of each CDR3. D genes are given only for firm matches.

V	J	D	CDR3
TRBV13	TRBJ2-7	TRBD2	CASSERGSGGLSSYEQYF
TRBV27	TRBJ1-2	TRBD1	CASSSISGGAYGYTF
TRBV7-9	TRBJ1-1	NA	CSSSLEEGAFF
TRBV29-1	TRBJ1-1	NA	CSVGNRGTEAFF
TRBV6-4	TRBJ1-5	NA	CASSLQGGQPQHF
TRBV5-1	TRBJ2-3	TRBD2	CASSSTIPTSGRGRDTQYF
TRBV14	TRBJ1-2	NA	CASSQGGQGSGYTF
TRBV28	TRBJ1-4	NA	CASSLGLRSTNEKLFF
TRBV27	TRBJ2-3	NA	CASSPGGGPSTDTQYF
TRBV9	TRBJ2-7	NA	CASGVVQGGTPPYF